This T cell receptor beta chain was captured in a study of blood T cell repertoires in COVID-19. Per the original methods: Using reference gene primer amplification, nucleated cell counts were estimated. The table came from immunoSEQ multiplex PCR; TCRdb's copy has only in-frame clones and leaves some out. V and J calls and clone size are as listed in that table; D and trimming were resolved from the DNA. The table lists around 360,000 clones, 70% to 90% of them singletons. This clone was seen a single time. Germline CDR1 and CDR2: SEHNR and FQNEAQ (reference sequence). CDR3 length equals 14 residues. V shed 5 bases, J shed 4 bases, and the junction held 5 bases outside the gene matches.

Material for sequencing was peripheral blood. The chain joins TRBV7-9 to TRBJ1-3; the match to TRBD1 covers 7 bases. This TCR came from a woman in her 30s with COVID-19, enrolled during active disease. DNA for the CDR3: TGTGCCAGCAGCGACCCGGGACAGGGAAACACCATATATTTT. Protein: CASSDPGQGNTIYF.